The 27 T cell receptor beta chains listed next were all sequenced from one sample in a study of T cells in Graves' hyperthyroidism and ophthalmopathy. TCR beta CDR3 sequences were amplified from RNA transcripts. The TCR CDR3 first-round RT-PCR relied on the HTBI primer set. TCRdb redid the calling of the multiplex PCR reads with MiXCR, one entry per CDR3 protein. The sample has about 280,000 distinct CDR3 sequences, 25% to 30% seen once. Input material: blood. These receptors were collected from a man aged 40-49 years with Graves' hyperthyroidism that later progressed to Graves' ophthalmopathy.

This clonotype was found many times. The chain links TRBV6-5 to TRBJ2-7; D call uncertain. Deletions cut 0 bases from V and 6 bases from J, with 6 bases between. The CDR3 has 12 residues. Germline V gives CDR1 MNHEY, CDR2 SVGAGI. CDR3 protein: CASSYSLPEQYF. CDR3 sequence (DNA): TGTGCCAGCAGTTACTCGCTGCCCGAGCAGTACTTC.

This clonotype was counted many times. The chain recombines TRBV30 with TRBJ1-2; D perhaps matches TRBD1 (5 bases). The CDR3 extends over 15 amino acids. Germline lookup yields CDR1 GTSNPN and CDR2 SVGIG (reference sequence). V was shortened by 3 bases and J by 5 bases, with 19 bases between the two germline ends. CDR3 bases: TGTGCCTGGAGCCCGCCCGGGGGTTTACCGTATGGCTACACCTTC. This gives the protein CAWSPPGGLPYGYTF.

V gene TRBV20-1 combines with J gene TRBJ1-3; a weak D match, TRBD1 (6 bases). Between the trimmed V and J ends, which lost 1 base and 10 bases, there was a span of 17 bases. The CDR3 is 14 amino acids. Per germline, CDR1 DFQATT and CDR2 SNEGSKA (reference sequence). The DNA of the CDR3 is TGCAGTGCTAGAGTTGGAGGAAACAGGGAGACCATATATTTT. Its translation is CSARVGGNRETIYF.

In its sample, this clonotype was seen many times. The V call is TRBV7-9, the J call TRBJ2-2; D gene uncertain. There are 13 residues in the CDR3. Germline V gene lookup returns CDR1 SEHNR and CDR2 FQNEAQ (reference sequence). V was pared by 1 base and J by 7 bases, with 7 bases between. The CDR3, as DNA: TGTGCCAGCAGCTTAGTTTTAATCGGGGAGCTGTTTTTT. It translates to CASSLVLIGELFF.

The CDR3 is CASSEIRIGNTEAFF. Here the CDR3 DNA reads TGTGCCAGCAGTGAAATCAGGATTGGGAACACTGAAGCTTTCTTT. The chain couples TRBV2 to TRBJ1-1; no clear D. The CDR3 is made up of 15 amino acids. CDR1 is SNHLY and CDR2 is FYNNEI in the germline V gene. V lost 2 bases to trimming and J lost 1 base, with 11 bases between them.

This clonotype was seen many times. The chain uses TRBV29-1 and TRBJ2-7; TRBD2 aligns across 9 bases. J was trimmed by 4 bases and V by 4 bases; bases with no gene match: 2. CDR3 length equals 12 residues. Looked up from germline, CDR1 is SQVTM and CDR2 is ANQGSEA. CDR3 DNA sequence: TGCAGCGTTGTCAGCGGGGGGTACGAGCAGTACTTC. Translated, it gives CSVVSGGYEQYF.

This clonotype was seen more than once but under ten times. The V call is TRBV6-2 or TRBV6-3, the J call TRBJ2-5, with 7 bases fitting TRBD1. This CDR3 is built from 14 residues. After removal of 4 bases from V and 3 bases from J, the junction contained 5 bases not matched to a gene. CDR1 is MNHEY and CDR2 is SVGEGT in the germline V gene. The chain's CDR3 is CASSFLGTEETQYF. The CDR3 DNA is TGTGCCAGCAGTTTTCTTGGGACAGAAGAGACCCAGTACTTC.

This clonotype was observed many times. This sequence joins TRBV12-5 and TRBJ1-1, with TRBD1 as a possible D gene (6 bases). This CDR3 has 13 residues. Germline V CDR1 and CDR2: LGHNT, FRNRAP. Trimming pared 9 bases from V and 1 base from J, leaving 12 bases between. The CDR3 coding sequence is TGTGCTAGCGCCAGGGACACGAACACTGAAGCTTTCTTT. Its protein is CASARDTNTEAFF.

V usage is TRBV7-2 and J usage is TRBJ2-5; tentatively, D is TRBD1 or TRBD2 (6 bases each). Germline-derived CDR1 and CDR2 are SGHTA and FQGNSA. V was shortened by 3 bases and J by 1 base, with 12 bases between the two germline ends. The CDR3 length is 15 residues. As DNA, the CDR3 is TGTGCCAGCAGCTTCCAAGGGGGGATCCAAGAGACCCAGTACTTC. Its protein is CASSFQGGIQETQYF.

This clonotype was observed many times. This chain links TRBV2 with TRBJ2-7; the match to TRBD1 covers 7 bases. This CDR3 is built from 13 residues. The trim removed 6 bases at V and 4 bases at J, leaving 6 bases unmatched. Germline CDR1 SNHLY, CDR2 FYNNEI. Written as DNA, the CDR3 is TGTGCCAGCAGGTTAGCAGGGGGATACGAGCAGTACTTC. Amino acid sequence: CASRLAGGYEQYF.

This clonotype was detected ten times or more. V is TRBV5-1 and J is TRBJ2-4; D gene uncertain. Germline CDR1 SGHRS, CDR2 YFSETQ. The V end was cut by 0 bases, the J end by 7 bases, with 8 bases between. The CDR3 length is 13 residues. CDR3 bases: TGCGCCAGCAGCTTGGTCGGCAGGAACATTCAGTACTTC. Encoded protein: CASSLVGRNIQYF.

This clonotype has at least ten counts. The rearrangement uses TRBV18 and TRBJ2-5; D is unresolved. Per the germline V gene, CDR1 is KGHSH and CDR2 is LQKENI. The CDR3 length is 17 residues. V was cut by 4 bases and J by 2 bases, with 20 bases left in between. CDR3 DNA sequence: TGTGCCAGCTCACACCCCATTGGGCCCCGTGGTCAAGAGACCCAGTACTTC. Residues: CASSHPIGPRGQETQYF. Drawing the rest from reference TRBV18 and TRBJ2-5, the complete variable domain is NAGVMQNPRHLVRRRGQEARLRCSPMKGHSHVYWYRQLPEEGLKFMVYLQKENIIDESGMPKERFSAEFPKEGPSILRIQQVVRGDSAAYFCASSHPIGPRGQETQYFGPGTRLLVL.

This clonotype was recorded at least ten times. For the CDR3, the DNA is TGTGCCAGCAGCCAAGTGCAGGGTCCTGGAAACACCATATATTTT. As protein: CASSQVQGPGNTIYF. J is TRBJ1-3 and V is TRBV14, with D possibly being TRBD1 (5 bases). Germline V gene data show CDR1 as SGHDN and CDR2 as FVKESK. The germline V and J ends were trimmed by 1 base and 2 bases, with 9 bases remaining between them. This CDR3 has 15 amino acids.

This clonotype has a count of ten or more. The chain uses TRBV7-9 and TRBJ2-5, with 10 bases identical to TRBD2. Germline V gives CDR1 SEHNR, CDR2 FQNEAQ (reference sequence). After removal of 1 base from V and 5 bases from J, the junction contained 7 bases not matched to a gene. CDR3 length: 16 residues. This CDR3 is CASSLVGAGGYETQYF. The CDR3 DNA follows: TGTGCCAGCAGCTTAGTCGGAGCGGGAGGGTATGAGACCCAGTACTTC.

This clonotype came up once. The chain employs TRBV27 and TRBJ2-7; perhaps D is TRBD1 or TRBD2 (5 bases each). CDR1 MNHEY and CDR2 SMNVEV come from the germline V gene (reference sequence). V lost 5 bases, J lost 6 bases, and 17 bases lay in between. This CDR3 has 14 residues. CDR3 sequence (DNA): TGTGCCAGCAGTGCACCGGGACGTGATCGCGAGCAGTACTTC. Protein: CASSAPGRDREQYF.

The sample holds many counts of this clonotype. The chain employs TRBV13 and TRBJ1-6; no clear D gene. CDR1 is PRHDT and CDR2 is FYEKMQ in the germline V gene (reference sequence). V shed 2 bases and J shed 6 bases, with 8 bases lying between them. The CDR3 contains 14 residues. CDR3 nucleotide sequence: TGTGCCAGCAGCTTATCCGGGCTTAATTCACCCCTCCACTTT. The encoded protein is CASSLSGLNSPLHF.

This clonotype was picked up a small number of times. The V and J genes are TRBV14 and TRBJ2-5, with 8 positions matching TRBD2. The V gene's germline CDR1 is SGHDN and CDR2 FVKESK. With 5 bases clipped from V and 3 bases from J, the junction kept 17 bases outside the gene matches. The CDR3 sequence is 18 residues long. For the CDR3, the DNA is TGTGCCAGCAGCACCGGGACTAGACGACTTACTTATAAAGAGACCCAGTACTTC. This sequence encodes CASSTGTRRLTYKETQYF. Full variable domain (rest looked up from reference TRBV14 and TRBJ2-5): EAGVTQFPSHSVIEKGQTVTLRCDPISGHDNLYWYRRVMGKEIKFLLHFVKESKQDESGMPNNRFLAERTGGTYSTLKVQPAELEDSGVYFCASSTGTRRLTYKETQYFGPGTRLLVL.

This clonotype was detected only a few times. The CDR3 loop is CAWEGHSGANVLTF. In nucleotides, the CDR3 is TGTGCCTGGGAAGGGCACTCTGGGGCCAACGTCCTGACTTTC. This chain uses TRBV30 with TRBJ2-6, with D hard to call. V shed 5 bases and J shed 0 bases, with 8 bases lying between them. The V gene's germline CDR1 is GTSNPN and CDR2 SVGIG (reference sequence). This CDR3 comprises 14 residues.

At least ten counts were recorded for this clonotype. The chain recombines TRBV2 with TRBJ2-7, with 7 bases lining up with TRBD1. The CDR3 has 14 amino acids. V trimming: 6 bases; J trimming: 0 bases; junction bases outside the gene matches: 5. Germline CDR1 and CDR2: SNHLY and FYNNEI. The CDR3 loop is CASRWDSHSYEQYF. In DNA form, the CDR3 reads TGTGCCAGCAGATGGGACAGCCACTCCTACGAGCAGTACTTC.

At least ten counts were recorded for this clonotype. CDR3 region: CASSLTGTGELFF. DNA of the CDR3: TGTGCCAGCAGCCTAACCGGGACCGGGGAGCTGTTTTTT. This chain joins TRBV6-1 and TRBJ2-2; no clear D. CDR3 length: 13 residues. V lost 6 bases and J lost 5, with 10 bases in between. Germline V gives CDR1 MNHNS, CDR2 SASEGT.

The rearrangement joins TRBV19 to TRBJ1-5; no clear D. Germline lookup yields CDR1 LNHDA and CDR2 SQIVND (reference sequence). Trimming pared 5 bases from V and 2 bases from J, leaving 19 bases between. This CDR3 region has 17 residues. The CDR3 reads CASSPTARSWGNQPQHF. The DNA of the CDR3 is TGTGCCAGTAGTCCTACGGCTCGATCGTGGGGCAATCAGCCCCAGCATTTT. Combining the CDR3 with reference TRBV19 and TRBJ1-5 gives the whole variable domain DGGITQSPKYLFRKEGQNVTLSCEQNLNHDAMYWYRQDPGQGLRLIYYSQIVNDFQKGDIAEGYSVSREKKESFPLTVTSAQKNPTAFYLCASSPTARSWGNQPQHFGDGTRLSIL.

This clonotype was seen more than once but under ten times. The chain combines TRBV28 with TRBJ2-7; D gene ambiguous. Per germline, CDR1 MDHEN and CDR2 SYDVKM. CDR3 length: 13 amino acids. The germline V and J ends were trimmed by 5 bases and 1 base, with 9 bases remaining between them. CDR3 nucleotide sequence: TGTGCCAGCAGTCCCCGATGGTCCTACGAGCAGTACTTC. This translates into CASSPRWSYEQYF.

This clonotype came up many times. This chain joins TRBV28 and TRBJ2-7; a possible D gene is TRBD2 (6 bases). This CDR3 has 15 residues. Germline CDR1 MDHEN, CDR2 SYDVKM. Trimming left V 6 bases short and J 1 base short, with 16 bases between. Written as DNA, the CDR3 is TGTGCCAGCAGCTCCTCCGGGACTGGATCCTACGAGCAGTACTTC. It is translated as CASSSSGTGSYEQYF.

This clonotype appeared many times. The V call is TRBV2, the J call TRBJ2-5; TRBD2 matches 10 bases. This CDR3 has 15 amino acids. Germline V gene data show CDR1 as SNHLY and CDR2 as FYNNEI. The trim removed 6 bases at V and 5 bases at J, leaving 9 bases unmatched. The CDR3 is CASRPGVAGGETQYF. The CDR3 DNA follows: TGTGCCAGCAGACCGGGGGTAGCGGGAGGCGAGACCCAGTACTTC.

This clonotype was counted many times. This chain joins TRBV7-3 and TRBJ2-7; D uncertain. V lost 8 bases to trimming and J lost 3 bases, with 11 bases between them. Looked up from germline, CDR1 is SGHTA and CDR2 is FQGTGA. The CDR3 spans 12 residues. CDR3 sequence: CASPVFYYEQYF. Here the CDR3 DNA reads TGTGCCAGCCCCGTATTCTACTACGAGCAGTACTTC.

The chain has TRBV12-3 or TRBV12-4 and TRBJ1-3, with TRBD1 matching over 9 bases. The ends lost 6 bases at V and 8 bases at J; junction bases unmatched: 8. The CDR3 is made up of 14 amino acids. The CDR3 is CASRVTGGADTIYF. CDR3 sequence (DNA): TGTGCCAGCAGAGTTACAGGGGGCGCGGACACCATATATTTT.

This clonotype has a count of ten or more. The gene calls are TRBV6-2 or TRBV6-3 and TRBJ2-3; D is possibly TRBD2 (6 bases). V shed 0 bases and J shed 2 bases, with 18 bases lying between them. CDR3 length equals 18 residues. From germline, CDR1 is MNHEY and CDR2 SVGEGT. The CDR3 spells CASSYSSPGLRFTDTQYF. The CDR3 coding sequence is TGTGCCAGCAGTTACTCGTCACCGGGACTCCGTTTCACAGATACGCAGTATTTT.